Presented here are 30 T cell receptor beta chains from one specimen sequenced in a study of graft-versus-host responses after intestinal transplantation. Data came from immunoSEQ multiplex PCR; TCRdb stores just in-frame clones and leaves some out. The repertoire consists of approximately 7,000 clones, with around 91% occurring once and the leading ten covering 4% to 5.5%. Sample: PBMCs, taken around 88 days after transplant. The receptors were gathered from a human patient who received an intestinal transplant, so some T cells may come from the graft donor.

This chain uses TRBV2 with TRBJ1-2; no reliable D call. Trimming shortened V by 8 bases and J by 6 bases, and 7 bases separated the two germline ends. The germline CDR1 and CDR2 sequences are SNHLY and FYNNEI. The CDR3 contains 10 residues. CDR3 sequence reads: CASWLDGYTF. In DNA form, the CDR3 reads TGTGCCAGCTGGTTGGATGGCTACACCTTC. Drawing the rest from reference TRBV2 and TRBJ1-2, the complete variable domain is EPEVTQTPSHQVTQMGQEVILRCVPISNHLYFYWYRQILGQKVEFLVSFYNNEISEKSEIFDDQFSVERPDGSNFTLKIRSTKLEDSAMYFCASWLDGYTFGSGTRLTVV.

V is TRBV5-1 and J is TRBJ2-2; D not resolved. CDR3 length equals 13 residues. Trimming removed 6 bases from V and 6 bases from J, with 12 bases in between. CDR1 is SGHRS and CDR2 is YFSETQ in the germline V gene. CDR3 in DNA: TGCGCCAGCACTTATGAAAGGGCCGGGGAGCTGTTTTTT. Its protein product is CASTYERAGELFF.

This clone was seen once. The rearrangement links TRBV27 to TRBJ2-7, with D perhaps matching TRBD2 (5 bases). Germline CDR1 is MNHEY and CDR2 is SMNVEV (reference sequence). The CDR3 consists of 17 residues. The ends were cut back, 6 bases at V and 0 bases at J, with 21 bases in the middle. The CDR3 DNA reads as TGTGCCAGCAGACCACAACTCCCCGGGAAAGCCTCCTACGAGCAGTACGTC. Translation gives CASRPQLPGKASYEQYV.

This clone was observed a single time. The chain couples TRBV6-5 to TRBJ2-3; possibly TRBD2 for D (5 bases). The length of the CDR3 is 15 residues. The germline V gene encodes CDR1 MNHEY and CDR2 SVGAGI. Between the trimmed V and J ends, which lost 0 bases and 3 bases, there was a span of 10 bases. The DNA of the CDR3 is TGTGCCAGCAGTTACTCGAGACTACAGACAGATACGCAGTATTTT. Translating gives CASSYSRLQTDTQYF.

The chain recombines TRBV19 with TRBJ1-5; a weak D match, TRBD1 (6 bases). The CDR3 sequence is 15 residues long. Between the trimmed V and J ends, which lost 5 bases and 6 bases, there was a span of 17 bases. CDR1 LNHDA and CDR2 SQIVND come from the germline V gene (reference sequence). As DNA, the CDR3 is TGTGCCAGTAGTCGACTAGGGGGGGCTTTTCAGCCCCAGCATTTT. Its protein product is CASSRLGGAFQPQHF.

About this clone itself: This CDR3 is also generated by other DNA sequences in the sample. The chain couples TRBV4-2 to TRBJ2-3, with TRBD2 matching over 7 bases. V was pared by 2 bases and J by 6 bases, with 8 bases of the junction left unmatched. Per the germline V gene, CDR1 is LGHNA and CDR2 is YNFKEQ. This CDR3 is 15 amino acids long. Here the CDR3 reads CASSQRGLGCDTQYF. CDR3 DNA sequence: TGTGCCAGCAGCCAAAGAGGACTAGGTTGTGATACGCAGTATTTT.

V gene TRBV18 combines with J gene TRBJ2-5, with TRBD1 matching 10 bases. The germline V gene encodes CDR1 KGHSH and CDR2 LQKENI. CDR3 length: 19 residues. Trimming removed 0 bases from V and 7 bases from J; junction bases left unmatched: 17. For the CDR3, the DNA is TGTGCCAGCTCACCACCTTTGGAGCTCGGCGACAGGGGGCATCGGACCCAGTACTTC. This translates into CASSPPLELGDRGHRTQYF.

The chain links TRBV21-1 to TRBJ2-7; TRBD2 is taken as the D call from the table, unchecked against the DNA. TRBV21-1 is labeled a pseudogene. CDR3 size: 16 residues. CDR3 sequence: CASSKGSSGGTYEQYF. The CDR3 DNA follows: TGTGCCAGCAGCAAAGGGTCTAGCGGGGGGACCTACGAGCAGTACTTC.

This rearrangement joins TRBV27 to TRBJ1-2; no clear D gene. Germline V gene sequence: CDR1 MNHEY, CDR2 SMNVEV (reference sequence). The CDR3 runs to 12 residues. V was trimmed by 8 bases and J by 7 bases, leaving 14 bases between them. CDR3 protein: CASLDGHGGYTF. The CDR3 bases are TGTGCCAGCCTGGACGGCCATGGTGGCTACACCTTC.

The chain combines TRBV6-4 with TRBJ2-2; the D is unclear. The CDR3 has 17 amino acids. Germline V gene lookup returns CDR1 MRHNA and CDR2 SNTAGT. Between the trimmed V and J ends, which lost 6 bases and 2 bases, there was a span of 19 bases. This CDR3 is CASRSSGLGFNTGELFF. The CDR3 DNA is TGTGCCAGCAGAAGTAGTGGTTTGGGATTTAACACCGGGGAGCTGTTTTTT.

The gene calls are TRBV9 and TRBJ1-1; the D is unclear. Looked up from germline, CDR1 is SGDLS and CDR2 is YYNGEE. V lost 3 bases and J 8 bases, leaving 17 bases between the germline ends. The CDR3 has 14 residues. CDR3 coding DNA: TGTGCCAGCAGCGCACCGGGGAGAGAAGGAGAAGCTTTCTTT. Translating it yields CASSAPGREGEAFF.

The DNA for the CDR3 is TGTGCCAGCAGTTCACTAGCGGCATTAGGAGGTGAGCAGTTCTTC. It specifies CASSSLAALGGEQFF. The rearrangement joins TRBV28 to TRBJ2-1; TRBD2 agrees at 8 bases. The CDR3 is 15 residues long. J gave up 9 bases and V 4 bases, and 11 bases lay outside the gene matches. The V gene's germline CDR1 is MDHEN and CDR2 SYDVKM.

The genes are TRBV6-1 and TRBJ2-2; 12 positions match TRBD2. V was pared by 4 bases and J by 2 bases, with 5 bases of the junction left unmatched. This CDR3 has 17 residues. Looked up from germline, CDR1 is MNHNS and CDR2 is SASEGT. CDR3 loop: CASSVASGGANTGELFF. DNA for the CDR3: TGTGCCAGCAGTGTAGCTAGCGGGGGGGCCAACACCGGGGAGCTGTTTTTT.

The chain is built from TRBV6-1 and TRBJ2-3, with 12 bases aligning to TRBD2. The CDR3 covers 15 residues. Germline CDR1 reads MNHNS; CDR2 reads SASEGT. J was trimmed by 0 bases and V by 6 bases; bases with no gene match: 1. The CDR3 DNA reads TGTGCCAGCAGCGGACTAGCGGGGAGCACAGATACGCAGTATTTT. Its protein is CASSGLAGSTDTQYF.

V is TRBV7-2 and J is TRBJ1-3, with a tentative D call TRBD1 (6 bases). Germline CDR1 reads SGHTA; CDR2 reads FQGNSA. CDR3 length equals 17 residues. V dropped 5 bases and J dropped 0 bases, with 17 bases sitting between them. The CDR3 bases are TGTGCCAGCAGCCTACGGACAGCAGATTACTCTGGAAACACCATATATTTT. Translation: CASSLRTADYSGNTIYF.

The chain is built from TRBV30 and TRBJ2-2; no reliable D call. There are 11 residues in the CDR3. The V and J ends lost 6 bases and 7 bases respectively, with 9 bases between them. CDR1 is GTSNPN, CDR2 SVGIG, per germline (reference sequence). This CDR3 is CACPIIGELFF. The CDR3 bases are TGTGCCTGCCCAATAATCGGGGAGCTGTTTTTT.

The chain links TRBV27 to TRBJ1-6, with D unclear. V gave up 5 bases and J gave up 10 bases, with 9 bases separating them. The CDR3 spans 12 residues. Germline assignment: CDR1 MNHEY and CDR2 SMNVEV (reference sequence). The CDR3 loop is CASSLPGSPLHF. The CDR3 DNA is TGTGCCAGCAGTCTCCCGGGATCACCCCTCCACTTT.

The chain uses TRBV28 and TRBJ1-5; possible D gene TRBD1, 5 bases. The germline CDR1 and CDR2 sequences are MDHEN and SYDVKM. V lost 2 bases and J 5 bases, leaving 7 bases between the germline ends. The CDR3 is made up of 13 amino acids. CDR3 protein: CASSLRGYQPQHF. As DNA, the CDR3 is TGTGCCAGCAGTTTAAGGGGATATCAGCCCCAGCATTTT.

The J gene is TRBJ1-2, the V gene TRBV6-5, with D unclear. The CDR3 spans 14 residues. V was pared by 9 bases and J by 1 base, with 15 bases between. Germline values: CDR1 MNHEY, CDR2 SVGAGI. The CDR3 DNA follows: TGTGCCAGTACTCGGACCCCGGTTAACTATGGCTACACCTTC. Translating it yields CASTRTPVNYGYTF.

The chain links TRBV28 to TRBJ1-4, with 9 bases identical to TRBD1. This CDR3 has 15 amino acids. CDR1 is MDHEN and CDR2 is SYDVKM in the germline V gene. V gave up 0 bases and J gave up 5 bases; unmatched junction bases: 1. Written as DNA, the CDR3 is TGTGCCAGCAGTTTATGGGGGACAGGGAATGAAAAACTGTTTTTT. Protein product: CASSLWGTGNEKLFF. Full variable domain (rest looked up from reference TRBV28 and TRBJ1-4): DVKVTQSSRYLVKRTGEKVFLECVQDMDHENMFWYRQDPGLGLRLIYFSYDVKMKEKGDIPEGYSVSREKKERFSLILESASTNQTSMYLCASSLWGTGNEKLFFGSGTQLSVL.

This rearrangement joins TRBV7-2 to TRBJ2-1; possibly TRBD1 or TRBD2 for D (5 bases each). This CDR3 has 14 amino acids. V lost 3 bases and J lost 3, with 9 bases in between. Germline CDR1 is SGHTA and CDR2 is FQGNSA. In DNA form, the CDR3 reads TGTGCCAGCAGCTTGGGACCGGACTACAATGAGCAGTTCTTC. Residues: CASSLGPDYNEQFF.

The chain couples TRBV2 to TRBJ1-2; TRBD1 is a possible D gene (5 bases). V lost 4 bases and J lost 4, with 10 bases in between. The V gene's germline CDR1 is SNHLY and CDR2 FYNNEI. The CDR3 spans 13 residues. As DNA, the CDR3 is TGTGCCAGCAGTGCACCGGGACCCTATGGCTACACCTTC. As protein: CASSAPGPYGYTF.

The chain uses TRBV28 and TRBJ2-3; 8 nucleotides agree with TRBD1. Looked up from germline, CDR1 is MDHEN and CDR2 is SYDVKM. The length of the CDR3 is 17 residues. V shed 6 bases, J shed 0 bases, and the junction held 11 bases outside the gene matches. The CDR3 DNA sequence: TGTGCCAGCAGCCTACCCCTCGGGACAGGCAGCACAGATACGCAGTATTTT. Its protein is CASSLPLGTGSTDTQYF. Using reference TRBV28 and TRBJ2-3 for the parts outside the CDR3, the full variable domain is DVKVTQSSRYLVKRTGEKVFLECVQDMDHENMFWYRQDPGLGLRLIYFSYDVKMKEKGDIPEGYSVSREKKERFSLILESASTNQTSMYLCASSLPLGTGSTDTQYFGPGTRLTVL.

The chain links TRBV4-3 to TRBJ1-5; TRBD1 matches 7 bases. J gave up 7 bases and V 0 bases, and 6 bases lay outside the gene matches. The CDR3 is 15 amino acids. Germline values: CDR1 LGHNA, CDR2 YSLEER. The CDR3 sequence is CASSQEWQGEQPQHF. The CDR3 coding sequence is TGCGCCAGCAGCCAAGAATGGCAGGGGGAACAGCCCCAGCATTTT.

This rearrangement joins TRBV10-3 to TRBJ1-2, with D possibly TRBD1 on 6 matching bases. Trimming stripped 3 bases from V and 5 bases from J, with 10 bases between. The germline CDR1 and CDR2 sequences are ENHRY and SYGVKD. The CDR3 extends over 13 amino acids. The CDR3 sequence: CAISDRGPYGYTF. The DNA for the CDR3 is TGTGCCATCAGTGACAGGGGACCTTATGGCTACACCTTC.

The chain carries TRBV27 and TRBJ1-1; D unresolved. CDR1 is MNHEY, CDR2 SMNVEV, per germline (reference sequence). V lost 5 bases to trimming and J lost 2 bases, with 21 bases between them. This CDR3 has 17 residues. The CDR3 coding sequence is TGTGCCAGCAGTCGACGACTTGCGGACGCGCGAAACACTGAAGCTTTCTTT. It specifies CASSRRLADARNTEAFF.

This clone was seen more than once but under ten times. The CDR3: CASSQEQGSSEKLFF. Written as DNA, the CDR3 is TGTGCCAGCAGCCAAGAGCAGGGGTCGAGTGAAAAACTGTTTTTT. V gene TRBV4-2 combines with J gene TRBJ1-4; TRBD1 is a possible D gene (6 bases). Germline lookup yields CDR1 LGHNA and CDR2 YNFKEQ. The CDR3 loop spans 15 amino acids. The ends were cut back, 0 bases at V and 7 bases at J, with 12 bases in the middle.

This CDR3 is CASRRSGGGYEQYV. The CDR3 DNA reads as TGTGCCAGCAGGCGGAGCGGGGGAGGCTACGAGCAGTACGTC. V usage is TRBV28 and J usage is TRBJ2-7; the match to TRBD2 covers 8 bases. Losses at the gene ends were 6 bases for V and 3 bases for J; bases not matched to a gene: 7. CDR1 is MDHEN and CDR2 is SYDVKM in the germline V gene. This CDR3 spans 14 amino acids.

This clone has only a few counts. The chain uses TRBV19 and TRBJ2-1; D not resolved. This CDR3 comprises 13 residues. V was cut by 5 bases and J by 2 bases, with 7 bases left in between. The V gene's germline CDR1 is LNHDA and CDR2 SQIVND (reference sequence). Here the CDR3 DNA reads TGTGCCAGTAGTCCCTTGACCTACAATGAGCAGTTCTTC. Protein product: CASSPLTYNEQFF.

This rearrangement joins TRBV6-1 to TRBJ2-7; D is perhaps TRBD1 or TRBD2 (5 bases each). The CDR3 loop spans 16 amino acids. Germline V CDR1 and CDR2: MNHNS, SASEGT. V shed 4 bases and J shed 4 bases, with 20 bases lying between them. The DNA of the CDR3 is TGTGCCAGCAGTGGAAGTGGGACGGGGTACTGGTACGAGCAGTACTTC. As protein: CASSGSGTGYWYEQYF.